The 6 T cell receptor beta chains listed next were all sequenced from one sample in a study of T cells after yellow fever vaccination. TCRdb independently ran MiXCR on the 5' RACE reads; one entry per CDR3 protein. The sample contains about 580,000 distinct CDR3 sequences, 17% of which appear only once. Specimen: PBMCs, collected 5 days after the first yellow fever vaccination. These receptors were obtained from a man aged 18 to 30 who received the YFV17D yellow fever vaccine.

Only a few counts were recorded for this clonotype. V gene TRBV12-3 or TRBV12-4 combines with J gene TRBJ2-7, with 10 nucleotides matching TRBD1. The CDR3 length is 13 residues. The J segment lost 5 bases and the V segment lost 6 bases, leaving 4 bases of the junction unmatched. The DNA for the CDR3 is TGTGCCAGCAGGGGACAGGGGACCCACGAGCAGTACTTC. Translated: CASRGQGTHEQYF.

This sequence joins TRBV3-1 and TRBJ2-3; TRBD2 agrees at 7 bases. The germline V gene has CDR1 LGHDT and CDR2 YNNKEL (reference sequence). The CDR3 contains 18 residues. The V and J ends lost 5 bases and 0 bases, in that order; junction bases with no gene match: 14. Here the CDR3 reads CASSNRAGLFISTDTQYF. In DNA, the CDR3 is TGTGCCAGCAGCAATCGAGCGGGGCTCTTTATTAGCACAGATACGCAGTATTTT.

The J gene is TRBJ1-5, the V gene TRBV5-1; D possibly corresponds to TRBD1 (6 bases). Germline CDR1 SGHRS, CDR2 YFSETQ. This CDR3 is 15 amino acids long. V was clipped by 5 bases and J by 5 bases, with 17 bases between them. The CDR3 region is CASSPTGTLHQPQHF. In DNA form, the CDR3 reads TGCGCCAGCAGTCCAACCGGGACACTTCATCAGCCCCAGCATTTT. Full variable domain (remainder filled in from reference TRBV5-1 and TRBJ1-5): KAGVTQTPRYLIKTRGQQVTLSCSPISGHRSVSWYQQTPGQGLQFLFEYFSETQRNKGNFPGRFSGRQFSNSRSEMNVSTLELGDSALYLCASSPTGTLHQPQHFGDGTRLSIL.

This clonotype came up a few times. V usage is TRBV30 and J usage is TRBJ1-6; no clear D. CDR1 is GTSNPN and CDR2 is SVGIG in the germline V gene (reference sequence). This CDR3 is built from 11 residues. The ends were cut back, 4 bases at V and 7 bases at J, with 5 bases in the middle. CDR3 in amino acids: CAWTSNSPLHF. CDR3 sequence (DNA): TGTGCCTGGACTTCGAATTCACCCCTCCACTTT. Variable domain in full (rest from reference TRBV30 and TRBJ1-6): SQTIHQWPATLVQPVGSPLSLECTVEGTSNPNLYWYRQAAGRGLQLLFYSVGIGQISSEVPQNLSASRPQDRQFILSSKKLLLSDSGFYLCAWTSNSPLHFGNGTRLTVT.

This clonotype was picked up a small number of times. The rearrangement uses TRBV20-1 and TRBJ1-6, with D possibly TRBD1 on 5 matching bases. Germline V lookup: CDR1 DFQATT, CDR2 SNEGSKA (reference sequence). The CDR3 loop spans 14 amino acids. Trimming took 3 bases from V and 9 from J, leaving 15 bases between them. The CDR3 region is CSARVTGGPSPLHF. The CDR3 DNA reads as TGCAGTGCTAGGGTCACAGGAGGTCCTTCACCCCTCCACTTT.

This clonotype occurred a few times. The chain is built from TRBV5-1 and TRBJ1-5; D is possibly TRBD1 (5 bases). The CDR3 is 13 residues long. The germline V gene encodes CDR1 SGHRS and CDR2 YFSETQ. Trimming took 4 bases from V and 8 from J, leaving 13 bases between them. CDR3 coding DNA: TGCGCCAGCAGCGTAGGGACGGAGGAGCCCCAGCATTTT. It encodes CASSVGTEEPQHF.